Listed below are T cell receptor beta chains from one sample, sequenced in a study of blood T cell repertoires in COVID-19. Produced via immunoSEQ multiplex PCR; TCRdb's table is partial and in-frame only. Of around 320,000 clones in the sample, approximately 90% were seen once. The sequenced material came from peripheral blood. The receptors stem from a young man with active or convalescent COVID-19. The CDR3 runs from the conserved cysteine through the conserved F or W. The order of the fields is clone size, J gene, V gene, CDR3 protein. Clone size appears in some rows only: once, few, many, or a class for an expanded clone.

clone size: -
J gene: TRBJ1-2
V gene: TRBV6-6
CDR3 protein: CASSRQGAYGYTF

clone size: -
J gene: TRBJ2-1
V gene: TRBV27
CDR3 protein: CASSPGTGAYNEQFF

clone size: -
J gene: TRBJ2-1
V gene: TRBV28
CDR3 protein: CATDLLGRDEQFF

clone size: -
J gene: TRBJ2-7
V gene: TRBV2
CDR3 protein: CASKGQFYEQYF

clone size: -
J gene: TRBJ1-2
V gene: TRBV5-6
CDR3 protein: CASSAMEEDGYTF

clone size: -
J gene: TRBJ2-1
V gene: TRBV27
CDR3 protein: CASRRTRIPNEQFF

clone size: -
J gene: TRBJ1-5
V gene: TRBV7-6
CDR3 protein: CASSLAPYRGSHQPQHF

clone size: -
J gene: TRBJ2-5
V gene: TRBV11-2
CDR3 protein: CASSLDSWSQRGETQYF

clone size: -
J gene: TRBJ2-7
V gene: TRBV14
CDR3 protein: CASSHRQGHSYEQYF

clone size: -
J gene: TRBJ1-6
V gene: TRBV7-6
CDR3 protein: CASSPGQLFDSPLHF

clone size: -
J gene: TRBJ2-7
V gene: TRBV5-1
CDR3 protein: CASSEQGWPYEQYF

clone size: -
J gene: TRBJ1-5
V gene: TRBV28
CDR3 protein: CASSLEADSNQPQHF

clone size: -
J gene: TRBJ2-3
V gene: TRBV6-6
CDR3 protein: CASSYPADSTDTQYF

clone size: once
J gene: TRBJ1-5
V gene: TRBV7-2
CDR3 protein: CASRQDGHQPQHF

clone size: -
J gene: TRBJ2-7
V gene: TRBV6-6
CDR3 protein: CASRPDRGFNEQYF

clone size: -
J gene: TRBJ1-5
V gene: TRBV10-1
CDR3 protein: CASLSLSGSYSNQPQHF

clone size: -
J gene: TRBJ1-5
V gene: TRBV5-8
CDR3 protein: CASSLAGFSNQPQHF

clone size: once
J gene: TRBJ1-5
V gene: TRBV3-1/TRBV3-2
CDR3 protein: CASSQGRTGIQPQHF

clone size: -
J gene: TRBJ1-1
V gene: TRBV7-2
CDR3 protein: CASSYRGGTEAFF

clone size: -
J gene: TRBJ1-5
V gene: TRBV28
CDR3 protein: CASSFQAAGGPQHF